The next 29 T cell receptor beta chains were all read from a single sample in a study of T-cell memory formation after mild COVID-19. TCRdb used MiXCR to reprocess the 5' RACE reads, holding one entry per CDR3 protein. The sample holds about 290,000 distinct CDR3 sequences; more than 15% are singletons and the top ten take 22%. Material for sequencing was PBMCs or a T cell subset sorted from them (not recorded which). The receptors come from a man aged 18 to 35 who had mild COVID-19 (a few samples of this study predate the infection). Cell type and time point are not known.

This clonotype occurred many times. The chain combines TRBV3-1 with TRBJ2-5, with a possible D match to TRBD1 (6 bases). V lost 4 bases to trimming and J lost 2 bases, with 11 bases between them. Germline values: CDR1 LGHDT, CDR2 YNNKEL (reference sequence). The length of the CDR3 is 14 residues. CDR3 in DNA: TGTGCCAGCAGCCTCGGGACACATCAAGAGACCCAGTACTTC. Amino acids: CASSLGTHQETQYF.

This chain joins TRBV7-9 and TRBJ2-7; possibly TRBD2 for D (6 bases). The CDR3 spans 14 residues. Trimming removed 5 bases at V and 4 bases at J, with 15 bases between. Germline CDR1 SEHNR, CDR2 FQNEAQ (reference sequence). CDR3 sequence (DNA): TGTGCCAGCAGCCGTACTACTAGCCCTTACGAGCAGTACGTC. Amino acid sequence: CASSRTTSPYEQYV.

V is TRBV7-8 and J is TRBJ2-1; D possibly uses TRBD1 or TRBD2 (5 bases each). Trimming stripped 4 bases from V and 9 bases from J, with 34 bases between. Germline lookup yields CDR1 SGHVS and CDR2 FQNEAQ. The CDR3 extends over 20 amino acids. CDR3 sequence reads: CASSSTHVPGRTQSVPEQFF. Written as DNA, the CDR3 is TGTGCCAGCAGCTCCACCCATGTCCCGGGACGGACCCAAAGTGTTCCTGAGCAGTTCTTC.

The CDR3 nucleotides are TGCGCCAGCAGCTTGGGGGACAAGGACACTGAAGCTTTCTTT. Translation: CASSLGDKDTEAFF. The chain uses TRBV5-1 and TRBJ1-1, with D possibly being TRBD1 (6 bases). Germline V gene sequence: CDR1 SGHRS, CDR2 YFSETQ. V was shortened by 0 bases and J by 3 bases, with 9 bases between the two germline ends. The length of the CDR3 is 14 residues.

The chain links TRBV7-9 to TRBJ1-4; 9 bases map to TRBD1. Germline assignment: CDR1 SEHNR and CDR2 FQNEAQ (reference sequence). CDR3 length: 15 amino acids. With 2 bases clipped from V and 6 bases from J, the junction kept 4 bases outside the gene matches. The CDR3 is CASSLNRQGDEKLFF. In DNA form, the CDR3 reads TGTGCCAGCAGCTTAAACCGACAGGGGGATGAAAAACTGTTTTTT. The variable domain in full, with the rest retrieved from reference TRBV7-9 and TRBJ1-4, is DTGVSQNPRHKITKRGQNVTFRCDPISEHNRLYWYRQTLGQGPEFLTYFQNEAQLEKSRLLSDRFSAERPKGSFSTLEIQRTEQGDSAMYLCASSLNRQGDEKLFFGSGTQLSVL.

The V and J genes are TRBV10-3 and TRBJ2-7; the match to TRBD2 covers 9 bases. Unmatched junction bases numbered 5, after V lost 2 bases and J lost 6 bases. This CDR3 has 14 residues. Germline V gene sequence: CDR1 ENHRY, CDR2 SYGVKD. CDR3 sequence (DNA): TGTGCCATCAGTGAGAGGCTAGCGGGATCCGAGCAGTACGTC. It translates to CAISERLAGSEQYV.

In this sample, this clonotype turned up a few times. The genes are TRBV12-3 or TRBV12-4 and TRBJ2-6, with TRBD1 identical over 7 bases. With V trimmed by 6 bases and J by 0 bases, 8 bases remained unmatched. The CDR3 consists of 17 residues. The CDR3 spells CASRLRDSISGANVLTF. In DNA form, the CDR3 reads TGTGCCAGCAGGCTCCGGGACAGCATCTCTGGGGCCAACGTCCTGACTTTC.

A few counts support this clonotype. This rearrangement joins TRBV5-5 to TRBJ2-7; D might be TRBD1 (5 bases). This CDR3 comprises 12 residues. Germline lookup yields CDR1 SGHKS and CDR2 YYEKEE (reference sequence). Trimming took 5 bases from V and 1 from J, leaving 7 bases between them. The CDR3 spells CASSRGSYEQYF. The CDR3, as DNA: TGTGCCAGCAGTAGGGGTTCCTACGAGCAGTACTTC.

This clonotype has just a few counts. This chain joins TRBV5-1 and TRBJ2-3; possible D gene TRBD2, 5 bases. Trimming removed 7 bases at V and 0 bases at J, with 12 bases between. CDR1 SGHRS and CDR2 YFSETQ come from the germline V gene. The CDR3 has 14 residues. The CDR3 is CASQAVSSTDTQYF. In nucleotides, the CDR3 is TGCGCCAGCCAAGCGGTTTCTAGCACAGATACGCAGTATTTT.

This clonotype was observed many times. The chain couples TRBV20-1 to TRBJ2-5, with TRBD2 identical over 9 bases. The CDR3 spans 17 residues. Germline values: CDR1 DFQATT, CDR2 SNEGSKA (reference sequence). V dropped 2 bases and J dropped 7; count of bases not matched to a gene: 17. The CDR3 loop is CSARRDRTSAGNGTQYF. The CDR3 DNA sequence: TGCAGTGCTAGAAGGGATCGGACTAGCGCCGGTAACGGGACCCAGTACTTC.

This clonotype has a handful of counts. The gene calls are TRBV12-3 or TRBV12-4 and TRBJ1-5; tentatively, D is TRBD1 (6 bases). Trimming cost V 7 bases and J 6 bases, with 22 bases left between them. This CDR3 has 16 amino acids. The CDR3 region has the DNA TGTGCCAGCACCCTCAATGTAGGGGGGCTAACTCAGCCCCAGCATTTT. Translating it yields CASTLNVGGLTQPQHF.

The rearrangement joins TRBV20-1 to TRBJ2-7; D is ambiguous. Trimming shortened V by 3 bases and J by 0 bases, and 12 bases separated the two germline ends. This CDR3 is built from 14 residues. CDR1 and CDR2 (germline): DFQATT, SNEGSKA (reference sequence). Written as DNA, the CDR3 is TGCAGTGCTAGCCCCCGGATTACCTCCTACGAGCAGTACTTC. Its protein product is CSASPRITSYEQYF.

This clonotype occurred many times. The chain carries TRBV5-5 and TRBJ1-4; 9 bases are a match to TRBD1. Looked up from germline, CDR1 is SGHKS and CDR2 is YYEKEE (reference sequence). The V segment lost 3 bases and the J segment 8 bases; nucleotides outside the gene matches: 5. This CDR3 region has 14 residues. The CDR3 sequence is CASSYEGTGEKLFF. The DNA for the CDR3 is TGTGCCAGCAGCTACGAAGGGACAGGGGAAAAACTGTTTTTT.

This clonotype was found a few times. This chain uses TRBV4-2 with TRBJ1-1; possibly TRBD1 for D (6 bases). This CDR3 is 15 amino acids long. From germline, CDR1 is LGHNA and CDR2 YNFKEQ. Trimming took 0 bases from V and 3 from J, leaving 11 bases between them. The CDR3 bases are TGTGCCAGCAGCCAAGATACAGGGTGGGACACTGAAGCTTTCTTT. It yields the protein CASSQDTGWDTEAFF.

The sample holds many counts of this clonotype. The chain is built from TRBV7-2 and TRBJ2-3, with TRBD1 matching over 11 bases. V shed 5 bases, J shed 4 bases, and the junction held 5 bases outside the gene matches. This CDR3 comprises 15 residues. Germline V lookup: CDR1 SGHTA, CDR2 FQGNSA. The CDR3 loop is CASSRRDRGADTQYF. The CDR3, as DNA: TGTGCCAGCAGCCGCCGGGACAGGGGGGCAGATACGCAGTATTTT.

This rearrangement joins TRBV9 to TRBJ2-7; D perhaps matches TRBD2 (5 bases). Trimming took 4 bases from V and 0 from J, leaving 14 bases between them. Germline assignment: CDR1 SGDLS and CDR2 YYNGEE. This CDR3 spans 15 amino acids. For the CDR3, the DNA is TGTGCCAGCAGCTTATCAGTTGGGAGCTCCTACGAGCAGTACTTC. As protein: CASSLSVGSSYEQYF. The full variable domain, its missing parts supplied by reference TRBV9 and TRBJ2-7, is DSGVTQTPKHLITATGQRVTLRCSPRSGDLSVYWYQQSLDQGLQFLIQYYNGEERAKGNILERFSAQQFPDLHSELNLSSLELGDSALYFCASSLSVGSSYEQYFGPGTRLTVT.

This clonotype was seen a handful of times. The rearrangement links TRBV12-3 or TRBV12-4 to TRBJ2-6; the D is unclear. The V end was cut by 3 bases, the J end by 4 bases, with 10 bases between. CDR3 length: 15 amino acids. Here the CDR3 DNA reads TGTGCCAGCAGTTTCTTACATCCCGGGGCCAACGTCCTGACTTTC. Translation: CASSFLHPGANVLTF.

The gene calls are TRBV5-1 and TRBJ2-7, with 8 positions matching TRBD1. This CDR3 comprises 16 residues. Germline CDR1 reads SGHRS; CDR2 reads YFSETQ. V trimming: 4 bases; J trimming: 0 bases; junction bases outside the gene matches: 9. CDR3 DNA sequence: TGCGCCAGCAGCCTAGGTTGGACAGGGAGCTCCTACGAGCAGTACTTC. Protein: CASSLGWTGSSYEQYF.

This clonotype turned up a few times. The chain's CDR3 is CASMDHEGTGELFF. The CDR3, as DNA: TGTGCCAGCATGGACCACGAGGGCACCGGGGAGCTGTTTTTT. The chain uses TRBV7-8 and TRBJ2-2; tentatively, D is TRBD2 (5 bases). The V end lost 7 bases, the J end lost 4 bases, and 13 bases lay between the germline ends. CDR1 SGHVS and CDR2 FQNEAQ come from the germline V gene. The length of the CDR3 is 14 residues.

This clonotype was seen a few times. The CDR3 loop is CASSQVGSGSVGTDTQYF. The CDR3 nucleotides are TGCGCCAGCAGCCAAGTCGGTTCGGGTTCGGTCGGCACAGATACGCAGTATTTT. The chain recombines TRBV4-1 with TRBJ2-3; no clear D gene. Germline CDR1 and CDR2: MGHRA and YSYEKL. V lost 1 base and J lost 1, with 18 bases in between. This CDR3 contains 18 residues.

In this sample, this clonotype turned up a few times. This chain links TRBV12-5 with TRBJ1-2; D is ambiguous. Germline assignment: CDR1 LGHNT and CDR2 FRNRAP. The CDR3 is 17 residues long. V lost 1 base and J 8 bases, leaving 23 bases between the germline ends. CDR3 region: CASGLDTLIGIGFGYTF. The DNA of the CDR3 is TGTGCTAGTGGTTTGGACACCCTTATAGGGATAGGGTTCGGCTACACCTTC.

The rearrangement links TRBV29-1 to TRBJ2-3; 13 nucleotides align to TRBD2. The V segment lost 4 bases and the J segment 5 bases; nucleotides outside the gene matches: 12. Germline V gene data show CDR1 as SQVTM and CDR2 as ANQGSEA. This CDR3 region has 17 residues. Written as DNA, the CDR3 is TGCAGCGTTGCCTTGATAACCGGGACTAGCGGGGAAGATACGCAGTATTTT. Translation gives CSVALITGTSGEDTQYF.

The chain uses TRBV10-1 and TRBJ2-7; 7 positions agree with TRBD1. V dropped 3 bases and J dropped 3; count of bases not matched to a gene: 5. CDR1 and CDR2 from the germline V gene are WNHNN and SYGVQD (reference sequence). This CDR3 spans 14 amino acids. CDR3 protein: CASSEGDSLYEQYF. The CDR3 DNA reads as TGCGCCAGCAGTGAAGGGGACAGTCTCTACGAGCAGTACTTC.

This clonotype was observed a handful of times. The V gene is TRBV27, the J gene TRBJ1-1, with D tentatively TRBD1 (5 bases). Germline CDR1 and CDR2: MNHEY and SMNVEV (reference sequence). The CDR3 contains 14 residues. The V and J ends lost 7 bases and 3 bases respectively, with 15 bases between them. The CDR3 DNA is TGTGCCAGCACCCAGGCCCAGGGTCACACTGAAGCTTTCTTT. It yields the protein CASTQAQGHTEAFF.

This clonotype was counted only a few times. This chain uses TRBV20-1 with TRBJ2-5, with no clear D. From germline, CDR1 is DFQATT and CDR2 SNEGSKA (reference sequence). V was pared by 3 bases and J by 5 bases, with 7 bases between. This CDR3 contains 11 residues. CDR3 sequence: CSASPQETQYF. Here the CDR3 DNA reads TGCAGTGCTAGCCCGCAGGAGACCCAGTACTTC.

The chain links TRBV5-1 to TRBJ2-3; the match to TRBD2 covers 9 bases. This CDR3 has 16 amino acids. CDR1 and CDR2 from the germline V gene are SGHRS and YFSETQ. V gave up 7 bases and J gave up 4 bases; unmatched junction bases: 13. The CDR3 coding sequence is TGCGCCAGCGGCGGTGCTCGCGGGGGGGTCGCAGATACGCAGTATTTT. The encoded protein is CASGGARGGVADTQYF.

The CDR3 DNA sequence: TGTGCCACCAGTGAAAGTCAGTACAATGAGCAGTTCTTC. This sequence encodes CATSESQYNEQFF. V gene TRBV24-1 combines with J gene TRBJ2-1; D is unresolved. Germline CDR1 and CDR2: KGHDR and SFDVKD. There are 13 residues in the CDR3. V lost 4 bases, J lost 4 bases, and 7 bases lay in between.

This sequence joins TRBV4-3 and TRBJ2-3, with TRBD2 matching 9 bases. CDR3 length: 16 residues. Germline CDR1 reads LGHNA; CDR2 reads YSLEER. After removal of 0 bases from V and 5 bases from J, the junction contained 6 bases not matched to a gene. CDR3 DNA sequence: TGCGCCAGCAGCCAAGAATGGCGGGGGGGCTTAGATACGCAGTATTTT. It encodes CASSQEWRGGLDTQYF.

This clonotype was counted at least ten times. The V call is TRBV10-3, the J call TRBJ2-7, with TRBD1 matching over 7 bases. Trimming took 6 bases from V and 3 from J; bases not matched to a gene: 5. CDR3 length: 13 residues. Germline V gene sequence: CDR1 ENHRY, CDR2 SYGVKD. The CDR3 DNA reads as TGTGCCATCAGCCCCGGGACAGACTACGAGCAGTACTTC. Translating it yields CAISPGTDYEQYF.